The clone carrying this T cell receptor beta chain has just a few counts. Its antigen is unidentified. This sample was included in a study of T cells after yellow fever vaccination. At the level of the study: Fractions of limited cellularity were prepared by means of SMART-Seq v4 Ultra Low Input. The study's findings and limits: Most primary-vaccination clones recurred post-booster (roughly 96% CD4, more than 85% CD8).

UMIs were added to TCR cDNA along with a universal primer site when it was made by 5'RACE template switching. One entry per CDR3 protein results from TCRdb running MiXCR on the 5' RACE reads. The table lists 450,000 to 600,000 distinct CDR3 sequences, less than 20% of them singletons. This clonotype was sampled from a man aged 18 to 30 who received the YFV17D yellow fever vaccine. Material: PBMCs, obtained 5 days after the first yellow fever vaccination.

CDR3 region: CASRRRFGGAKNIQYF. The CDR3 DNA is TGTGCCAGCAGAAGGCGCTTTGGGGGAGCCAAAAACATTCAGTACTTC. V is TRBV5-6 and J is TRBJ2-4; D assignment may be TRBD1 or TRBD2 (5 bases each). Trimming took off 5 bases at V and 0 bases at J, with 15 bases between the two ends. This CDR3 has 16 amino acids. Germline CDR1 is SGHDT and CDR2 is YYEEEE.